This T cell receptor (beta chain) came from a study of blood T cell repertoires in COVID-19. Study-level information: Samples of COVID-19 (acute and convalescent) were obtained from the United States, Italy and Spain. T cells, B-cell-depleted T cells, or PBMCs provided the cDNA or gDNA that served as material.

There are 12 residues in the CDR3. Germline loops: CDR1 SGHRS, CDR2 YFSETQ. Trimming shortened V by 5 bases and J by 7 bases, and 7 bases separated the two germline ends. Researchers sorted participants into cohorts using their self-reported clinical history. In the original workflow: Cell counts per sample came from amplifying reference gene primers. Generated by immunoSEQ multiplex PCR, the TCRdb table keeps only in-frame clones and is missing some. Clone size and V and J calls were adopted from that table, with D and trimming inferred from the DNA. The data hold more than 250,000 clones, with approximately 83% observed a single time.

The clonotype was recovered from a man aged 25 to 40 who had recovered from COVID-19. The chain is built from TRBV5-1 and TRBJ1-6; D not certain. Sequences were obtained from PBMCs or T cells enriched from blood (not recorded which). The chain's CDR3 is CASSPENSPLHF. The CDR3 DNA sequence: TGCGCCAGCAGTCCGGAGAATTCACCCCTCCACTTT. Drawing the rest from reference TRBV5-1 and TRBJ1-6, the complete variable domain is KAGVTQTPRYLIKTRGQQVTLSCSPISGHRSVSWYQQTPGQGLQFLFEYFSETQRNKGNFPGRFSGRQFSNSRSEMNVSTLELGDSALYLCASSPENSPLHFGNGTRLTVT.